A single sample gave rise to the 12 T cell receptor beta chains below, sequenced in a study of blood T cell repertoires in COVID-19. Generated by immunoSEQ multiplex PCR, the TCRdb table keeps only in-frame clones and is missing some. Of roughly 310,000 clones in the sample, roughly 90% were seen once. The source material was PBMCs or T cells enriched from blood (not recorded which). These receptors all stem from a woman in her 40s who had recovered from COVID-19.

The chain combines TRBV18 with TRBJ1-4, with 7 bases aligning to TRBD1. Germline V gives CDR1 KGHSH, CDR2 LQKENI. V was clipped by 4 bases and J by 0 bases; unmatched bases: 5. The CDR3 length is 16 residues. CDR3 nucleotide sequence: TGTGCCAGCTCACTCAACAGGGGTGCAACTAATGAAAAACTGTTTTTT. It is translated as CASSLNRGATNEKLFF.

V gene TRBV5-4 combines with J gene TRBJ1-6, with a tentative D call TRBD1 (6 bases). CDR3 length: 14 amino acids. V was clipped by 7 bases and J by 8 bases, with 16 bases between them. The germline V gene has CDR1 SGHNT and CDR2 YYREEE (reference sequence). As DNA, the CDR3 is TGTGCCAGCTCGATACAGGGCTTATATTCACCCCTCCACTTT. Amino acid sequence: CASSIQGLYSPLHF.

The CDR3 loop is CASSYGGASDEQFF. The CDR3 DNA reads TGTGCCAGCAGTTACGGGGGGGCGAGTGATGAGCAGTTCTTC. The chain uses TRBV6-5 and TRBJ2-1; perhaps TRBD2 as D (7 bases). V lost 2 bases and J 8 bases, leaving 13 bases between the germline ends. CDR1 is MNHEY, CDR2 SVGAGI, per germline. This CDR3 comprises 14 residues.

The chain carries TRBV13 and TRBJ1-3; the D is unclear. The V end lost 3 bases, the J end lost 0 bases, and 9 bases lay between the germline ends. This CDR3 has 15 residues. Germline loops: CDR1 PRHDT, CDR2 FYEKMQ (reference sequence). In DNA, the CDR3 is TGTGCCAGCAGCTTCGGGGTCAGCTCTGGAAACACCATATATTTT. Encoded protein: CASSFGVSSGNTIYF.

Only one count was recorded for this clone. This chain uses TRBV18 with TRBJ1-2; tentatively, D is TRBD1 (5 bases). The CDR3 is 16 residues long. Germline V lookup: CDR1 KGHSH, CDR2 LQKENI. V was cut by 6 bases and J by 2 bases, with 19 bases left in between. The CDR3 nucleotides read TGTGCCAGCTCCCCGGCGGGGGTAACACTCAACTATGGCTACACCTTC. Translating gives CASSPAGVTLNYGYTF.

This sequence joins TRBV5-1 and TRBJ2-7, with 8 bases aligning to TRBD2. Germline assignment: CDR1 SGHRS and CDR2 YFSETQ. The CDR3 contains 14 residues. The trim removed 4 bases at V and 4 bases at J, leaving 7 bases unmatched. The CDR3 DNA follows: TGCGCCAGCAGCCCCGACCCGGGGGGGTACGAGCAGTACTTC. It yields the protein CASSPDPGGYEQYF.

The chain joins TRBV19 to TRBJ1-2, with TRBD1 as a possible D gene (5 bases). The CDR3 runs 16 residues. V lost 7 bases and J lost 6, with 24 bases in between. Germline CDR1 is LNHDA and CDR2 is SQIVND (reference sequence). The CDR3 nucleotides read TGTGCCAGTAATCTGGGGTCGGCAGGGAAGACTCATGGCTACACCTTC. Encoded protein: CASNLGSAGKTHGYTF.

This clone has a handful of counts. The V gene is TRBV3-1 (or the pseudogene TRBV3-2), the J gene TRBJ1-1; 7 positions match TRBD1. V dropped 5 bases and J dropped 3; count of bases not matched to a gene: 6. This CDR3 contains 14 residues. Germline loops: CDR1 LGHDT, CDR2 YNNKEL (reference sequence). CDR3: CASSFQGVYTEAFF. The CDR3 nucleotides are TGTGCCAGCAGCTTTCAGGGGGTTTACACTGAAGCTTTCTTT.

The gene calls are TRBV7-2 and TRBJ2-7; D uncertain. The V gene's germline CDR1 is SGHTA and CDR2 FQGNSA. CDR3 size: 13 residues. Deletions cut 0 bases from V and 3 bases from J, with 6 bases between. CDR3 loop: CASSLAPGYEQYF. CDR3 coding DNA: TGTGCCAGCAGCTTAGCGCCCGGCTACGAGCAGTACTTC.

This sequence joins TRBV18 and TRBJ2-3; TRBD1 aligns across 9 bases. The ends lost 1 base at V and 6 bases at J; junction bases unmatched: 5. The CDR3 has 15 residues. CDR1 KGHSH and CDR2 LQKENI come from the germline V gene. This CDR3 reads CASSPRVTGGDTQYF. DNA of the CDR3: TGTGCCAGCTCACCACGCGTGACAGGGGGGGATACGCAGTATTTT. The full variable domain, with the rest looked up from reference TRBV18 and TRBJ2-3, is NAGVMQNPRHLVRRRGQEARLRCSPMKGHSHVYWYRQLPEEGLKFMVYLQKENIIDESGMPKERFSAEFPKEGPSILRIQQVVRGDSAAYFCASSPRVTGGDTQYFGPGTRLTVL.

The chain combines TRBV7-2 with TRBJ2-7; D remains ambiguous. Germline CDR1 is SGHTA and CDR2 is FQGNSA. Trimming pared 1 base from V and 2 bases from J, leaving 9 bases between. The CDR3 runs 14 residues. Written as DNA, the CDR3 is TGTGCCAGCAGCTTAGGGCTCGAAACCTACGAGCAGTACTTC. This sequence encodes CASSLGLETYEQYF.

The rearrangement uses TRBV6-2 or TRBV6-3 and TRBJ2-3, with D unresolved. The CDR3 consists of 12 residues. Per the germline V gene, CDR1 is MNHEY and CDR2 is SVGEGT. With 5 bases removed from V and 8 bases from J, the gap between germline ends came to 11 bases. The CDR3 is CASSTFSGTQYF. CDR3 bases: TGTGCCAGCAGTACTTTTTCGGGTACGCAGTATTTT.